One sample yielded the 8 T cell receptor beta chains listed below, sequenced in a study of blood T cells in healthy people across ages. A second PCR of about 7 to 12 cycles used a sample-barcoded 5' primer and a J-beta primer mix. TCRdb redid the calling of the 5' RACE reads with MiXCR, one entry per CDR3 protein. The sample lists about 1,400,000 distinct CDR3 sequences; roughly 40% were seen once. The sequencing sample was made of blood. These receptors all stem from a woman between 18 and 29 years old in good health.

The V call is TRBV7-2, the J call TRBJ2-7; D possibly corresponds to TRBD2 (6 bases). The CDR3 covers 14 residues. CDR1 and CDR2 (germline): SGHTA, FQGNSA. The V end lost 5 bases, the J end lost 3 bases, and 14 bases lay between the germline ends. CDR3 in amino acids: CASSQGGEDYEQYF. The CDR3 coding sequence is TGTGCCAGCAGCCAAGGCGGGGAAGACTACGAGCAGTACTTC.

The chain carries TRBV5-1 and TRBJ2-7, with 8 bases lining up with TRBD2. Germline V gene sequence: CDR1 SGHRS, CDR2 YFSETQ. V trimming: 2 bases; J trimming: 2 bases; junction bases outside the gene matches: 6. This CDR3 spans 15 amino acids. Here the CDR3 DNA reads TGCGCCAGCAGCTTCCCCGAGCGGGGGACCTACGAGCAGTACTTC. Its protein is CASSFPERGTYEQYF.

The chain uses TRBV12-3 or TRBV12-4 and TRBJ2-3; 9 positions match TRBD2. The CDR3 loop spans 16 amino acids. V was clipped by 5 bases and J by 4 bases; unmatched bases: 10. The CDR3 DNA sequence: TGTGCCAGCAGTGAGCTAGCGGGAAGGGGAGCAGATACGCAGTATTTT. It yields the protein CASSELAGRGADTQYF.

Only a few counts were recorded for this clonotype. This chain joins TRBV2 and TRBJ1-4; D might be TRBD1 (5 bases). The germline V and J ends were trimmed by 3 bases and 5 bases, with 10 bases remaining between them. Per the germline V gene, CDR1 is SNHLY and CDR2 is FYNNEI. The CDR3 runs 14 residues. The CDR3 bases are TGTGCCAGCAGTGACCCAGGGTCCAATGAAAAACTGTTTTTT. This translates into CASSDPGSNEKLFF.

This clonotype was seen a handful of times. The chain recombines TRBV12-3 or TRBV12-4 with TRBJ1-2, with D possibly matching TRBD1 (5 bases). CDR3 length: 16 amino acids. Deletions cut 5 bases from V and 4 bases from J, with 20 bases between. DNA of the CDR3: TGTGCCAGCAGTCCCTCGGAATACCGGGGGAGCTATGGCTACACCTTC. Amino acids: CASSPSEYRGSYGYTF.

CDR3 nucleotides: TGTGTATCTATCCTAAACTATGGCTACACCTTC. Amino acids: CVSILNYGYTF. This chain connects TRBV12-3 or TRBV12-4 to TRBJ1-2; D is ambiguous. The CDR3 length is 11 residues.

The J gene is TRBJ1-2, the V gene TRBV6-5; TRBD1 aligns across 11 bases. The V and J ends lost 5 bases and 7 bases, in that order; junction bases with no gene match: 6. Looked up from germline, CDR1 is MNHEY and CDR2 is SVGAGI. This CDR3 spans 14 amino acids. The DNA of the CDR3 is TGTGCCAGCAGTCCTGGACAGGGGGCGAGTGGCTACACCTTC. Residues: CASSPGQGASGYTF.

The V call is TRBV5-1, the J call TRBJ1-1; possible D gene TRBD1, 5 bases. The germline V gene encodes CDR1 SGHRS and CDR2 YFSETQ. The CDR3 sequence is 15 residues long. V was trimmed by 0 bases and J by 0 bases, leaving 9 bases between them. The CDR3 sequence is CASSLVQGLNTEAFF. The CDR3 nucleotides read TGCGCCAGCAGCTTGGTCCAGGGTTTGAACACTGAAGCTTTCTTT. Using reference TRBV5-1 and TRBJ1-1 for the parts outside the CDR3, the full variable domain is KAGVTQTPRYLIKTRGQQVTLSCSPISGHRSVSWYQQTPGQGLQFLFEYFSETQRNKGNFPGRFSGRQFSNSRSEMNVSTLELGDSALYLCASSLVQGLNTEAFFGQGTRLTVV.